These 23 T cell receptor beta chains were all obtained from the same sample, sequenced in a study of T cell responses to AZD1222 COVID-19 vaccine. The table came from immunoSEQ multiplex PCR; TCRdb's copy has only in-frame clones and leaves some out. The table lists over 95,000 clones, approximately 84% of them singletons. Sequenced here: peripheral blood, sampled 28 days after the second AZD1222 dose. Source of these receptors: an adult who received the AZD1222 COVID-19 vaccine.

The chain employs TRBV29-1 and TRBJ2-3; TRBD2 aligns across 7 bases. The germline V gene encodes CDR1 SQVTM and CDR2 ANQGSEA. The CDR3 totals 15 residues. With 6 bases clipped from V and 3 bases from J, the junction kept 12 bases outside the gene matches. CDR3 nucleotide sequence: TGCAGCGTAAACCGACTAGCAGGGAGTACAGATACGCAGTATTTT. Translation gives CSVNRLAGSTDTQYF.

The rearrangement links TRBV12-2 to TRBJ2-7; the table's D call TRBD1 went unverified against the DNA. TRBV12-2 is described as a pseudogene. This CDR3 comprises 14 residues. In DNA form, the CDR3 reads TGTGCAAGTCGCTTAATCAGGAACTCCTACGAGCAGTACTTC. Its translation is CASRLIRNSYEQYF.

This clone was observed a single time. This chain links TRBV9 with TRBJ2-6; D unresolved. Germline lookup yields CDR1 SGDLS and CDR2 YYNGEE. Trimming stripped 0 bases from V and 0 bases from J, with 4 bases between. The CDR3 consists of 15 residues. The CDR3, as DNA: TGTGCCAGCAGCGTAGAACGCTCTGGGGCCAACGTCCTGACTTTC. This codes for CASSVERSGANVLTF.

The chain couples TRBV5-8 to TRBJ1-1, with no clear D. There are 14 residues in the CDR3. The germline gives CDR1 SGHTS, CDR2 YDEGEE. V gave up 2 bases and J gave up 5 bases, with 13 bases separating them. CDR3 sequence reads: CASSLGRARTEAFF. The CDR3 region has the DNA TGTGCCAGCAGCTTAGGTAGGGCGAGAACTGAAGCTTTCTTT.

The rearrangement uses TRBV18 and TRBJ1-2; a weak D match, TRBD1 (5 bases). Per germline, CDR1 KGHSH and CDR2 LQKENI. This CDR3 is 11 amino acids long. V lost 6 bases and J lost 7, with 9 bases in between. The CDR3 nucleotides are TGTGCCAGCTCCCCCGGGACTGGCTACACCTTC. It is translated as CASSPGTGYTF. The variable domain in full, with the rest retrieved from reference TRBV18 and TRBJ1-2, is NAGVMQNPRHLVRRRGQEARLRCSPMKGHSHVYWYRQLPEEGLKFMVYLQKENIIDESGMPKERFSAEFPKEGPSILRIQQVVRGDSAAYFCASSPGTGYTFGSGTRLTVV.

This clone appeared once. The CDR3: CASSPWDNEQFF. DNA of the CDR3: TGTGCCAGCAGCCCTTGGGACAATGAGCAGTTCTTC. The chain combines TRBV7-9 with TRBJ2-1; no clear D gene. Germline CDR1 SEHNR, CDR2 FQNEAQ (reference sequence). V was clipped by 5 bases and J by 5 bases, with 7 bases between them. This CDR3 region has 12 residues.

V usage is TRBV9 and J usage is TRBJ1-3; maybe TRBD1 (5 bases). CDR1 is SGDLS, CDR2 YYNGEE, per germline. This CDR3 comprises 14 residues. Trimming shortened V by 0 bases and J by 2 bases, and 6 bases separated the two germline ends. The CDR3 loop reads CASSVEGAGNTIYF. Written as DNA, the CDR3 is TGTGCCAGCAGCGTAGAAGGGGCTGGAAACACCATATATTTT.

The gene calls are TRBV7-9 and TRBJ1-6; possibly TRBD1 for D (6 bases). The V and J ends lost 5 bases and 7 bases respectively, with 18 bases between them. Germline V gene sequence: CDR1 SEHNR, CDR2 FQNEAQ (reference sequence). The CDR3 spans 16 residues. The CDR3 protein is CASSPPGATENSPLHF. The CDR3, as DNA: TGTGCCAGCAGCCCACCAGGGGCGACCGAAAATTCACCCCTCCACTTT. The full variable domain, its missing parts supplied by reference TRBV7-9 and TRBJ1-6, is DTGVSQNPRHKITKRGQNVTFRCDPISEHNRLYWYRQTLGQGPEFLTYFQNEAQLEKSRLLSDRFSAERPKGSFSTLEIQRTEQGDSAMYLCASSPPGATENSPLHFGNGTRLTVT.

The CDR3 region is CAWSVREAGEQFF. As DNA, the CDR3 is TGTGCCTGGAGTGTAAGGGAGGCCGGGGAGCAGTTCTTC. This chain links TRBV30 with TRBJ2-1, with a possible D match to TRBD2 (6 bases). Germline CDR1 and CDR2: GTSNPN and SVGIG (reference sequence). The CDR3 is 13 amino acids. Trimming left V 0 bases short and J 10 bases short, with 13 bases between. Based on the CDR3 plus reference TRBV30 and TRBJ2-1, the full variable domain is SQTIHQWPATLVQPVGSPLSLECTVEGTSNPNLYWYRQAAGRGLQLLFYSVGIGQISSEVPQNLSASRPQDRQFILSSKKLLLSDSGFYLCAWSVREAGEQFFGPGTRLTVL.

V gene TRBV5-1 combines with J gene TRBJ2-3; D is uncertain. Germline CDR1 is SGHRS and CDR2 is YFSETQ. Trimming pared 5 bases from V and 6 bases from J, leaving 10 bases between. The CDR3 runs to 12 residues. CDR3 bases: TGCGCCAGCAGTACCGGTACCGATACGCAGTATTTT. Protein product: CASSTGTDTQYF. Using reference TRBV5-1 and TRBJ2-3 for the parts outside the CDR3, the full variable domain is KAGVTQTPRYLIKTRGQQVTLSCSPISGHRSVSWYQQTPGQGLQFLFEYFSETQRNKGNFPGRFSGRQFSNSRSEMNVSTLELGDSALYLCASSTGTDTQYFGPGTRLTVL.

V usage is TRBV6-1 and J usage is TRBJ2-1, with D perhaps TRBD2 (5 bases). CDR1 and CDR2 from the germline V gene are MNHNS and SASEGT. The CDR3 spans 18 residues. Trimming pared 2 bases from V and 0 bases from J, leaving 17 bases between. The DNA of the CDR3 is TGTGCCAGCAGTGAACGGCCGGGGTACGAACTCTCCTACAATGAGCAGTTCTTC. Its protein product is CASSERPGYELSYNEQFF.

The CDR3 coding sequence is TGTGCCAGCAGTTACGAGGACAGGGTAATTGGGCAGTACTTC. Translation gives CASSYEDRVIGQYF. This sequence joins TRBV6-5 and TRBJ2-7, with 8 bases aligning to TRBD1. The CDR3 consists of 14 residues. The V and J ends lost 2 bases and 9 bases, in that order; junction bases with no gene match: 9. Germline assignment: CDR1 MNHEY and CDR2 SVGAGI.

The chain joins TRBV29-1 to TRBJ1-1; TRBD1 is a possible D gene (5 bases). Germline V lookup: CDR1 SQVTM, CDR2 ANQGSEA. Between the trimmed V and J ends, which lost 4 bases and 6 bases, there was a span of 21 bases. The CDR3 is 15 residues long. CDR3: CSVAPDWGRTPEAFF. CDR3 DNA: TGCAGCGTTGCGCCGGATTGGGGGAGGACCCCTGAAGCTTTCTTT. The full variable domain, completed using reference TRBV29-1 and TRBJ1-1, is SAVISQKPSRDICQRGTSLTIQCQVDSQVTMMFWYRQQPGQSLTLIATANQGSEATYESGFVIDKFPISRPNLTFSTLTVSNMSPEDSSIYLCSVAPDWGRTPEAFFGQGTRLTVV.

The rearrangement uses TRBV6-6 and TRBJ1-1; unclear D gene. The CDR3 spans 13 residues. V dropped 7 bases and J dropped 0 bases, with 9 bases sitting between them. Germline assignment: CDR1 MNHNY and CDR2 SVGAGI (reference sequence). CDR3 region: CASMFRVNTEAFF. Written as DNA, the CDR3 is TGTGCCAGCATGTTTCGGGTGAACACTGAAGCTTTCTTT.

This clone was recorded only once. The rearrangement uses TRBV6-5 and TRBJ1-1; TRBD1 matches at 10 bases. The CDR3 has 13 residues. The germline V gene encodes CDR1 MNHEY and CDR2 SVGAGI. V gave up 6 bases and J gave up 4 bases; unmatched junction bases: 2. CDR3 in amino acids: CASRRTGGTEAFF. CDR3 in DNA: TGTGCCAGCAGACGGACAGGGGGCACTGAAGCTTTCTTT.

Written as DNA, the CDR3 is TGTGCCAGCAGTACTCATCGGGACAGGGGCTACGAGCAGTACTTC. Translated, it gives CASSTHRDRGYEQYF. The chain is built from TRBV7-9 and TRBJ2-7, with 10 bases aligning to TRBD1. This CDR3 has 15 amino acids. Trimming cost V 6 bases and J 3 bases; bases outside gene matches: 8. Germline V gene sequence: CDR1 SEHNR, CDR2 FQNEAQ (reference sequence).

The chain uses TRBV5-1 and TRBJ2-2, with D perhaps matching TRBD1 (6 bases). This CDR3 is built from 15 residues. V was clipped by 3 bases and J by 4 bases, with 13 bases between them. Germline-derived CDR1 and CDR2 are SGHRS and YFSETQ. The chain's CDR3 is CASSSNRVVTGELFF. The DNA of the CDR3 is TGCGCCAGCAGCTCGAACAGGGTGGTCACCGGGGAGCTGTTTTTT. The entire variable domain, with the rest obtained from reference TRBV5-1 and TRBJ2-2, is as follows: KAGVTQTPRYLIKTRGQQVTLSCSPISGHRSVSWYQQTPGQGLQFLFEYFSETQRNKGNFPGRFSGRQFSNSRSEMNVSTLELGDSALYLCASSSNRVVTGELFFGEGSRLTVL.

The CDR3 DNA follows: TGTGCCAGCAGCCAAGATCTGGGCGGGAGGGCCTATCAAAATGAGCAGTTCTTC. Amino acids: CASSQDLGGRAYQNEQFF. The chain uses TRBV14 and TRBJ2-1, with TRBD2 matching 9 bases. With 0 bases clipped from V and 7 bases from J, the junction kept 13 bases outside the gene matches. This CDR3 has 18 amino acids. Germline-derived CDR1 and CDR2 are SGHDN and FVKESK.

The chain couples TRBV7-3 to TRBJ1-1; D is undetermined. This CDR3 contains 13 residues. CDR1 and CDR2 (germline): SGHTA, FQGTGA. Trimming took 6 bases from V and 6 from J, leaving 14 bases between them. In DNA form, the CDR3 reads TGTGCCAGCAGGGCTGATCTCGCCTCTGAAGCTTTCTTT. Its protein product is CASRADLASEAFF.

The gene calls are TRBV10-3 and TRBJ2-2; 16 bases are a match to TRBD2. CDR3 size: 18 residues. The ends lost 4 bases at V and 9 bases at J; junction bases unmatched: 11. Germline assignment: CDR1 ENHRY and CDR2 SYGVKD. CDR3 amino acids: CAISAAGTSGRALRELFF. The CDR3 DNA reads TGTGCCATCAGTGCGGCAGGGACTAGCGGGAGGGCCCTCCGGGAGCTGTTTTTT.

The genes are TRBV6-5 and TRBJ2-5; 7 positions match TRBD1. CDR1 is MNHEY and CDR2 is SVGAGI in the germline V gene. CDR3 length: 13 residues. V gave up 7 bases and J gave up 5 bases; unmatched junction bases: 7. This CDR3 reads CASTTGQRETQYF. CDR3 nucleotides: TGTGCCAGCACGACAGGGCAGCGTGAGACCCAGTACTTC.

The CDR3 nucleotides read TGTGCCAGCAGCTTGAGGGACAGGGGGCTAAGGAGCCCGGGGTTCTATGGCTACACCTTC. It translates to CASSLRDRGLRSPGFYGYTF. The chain employs TRBV5-5 and TRBJ1-2; 12 bases match TRBD1. The CDR3 has 20 residues. V gave up 1 base and J gave up 4 bases; unmatched junction bases: 17. Germline V CDR1 and CDR2: SGHKS, YYEKEE (reference sequence).

The CDR3 loop is CASSLHLTGAGNTIYF. DNA of the CDR3: TGTGCCAGCAGCCTTCACCTTACAGGGGCTGGAAACACCATATATTTT. The rearrangement joins TRBV7-9 to TRBJ1-3; 7 bases align to TRBD1. The CDR3 length is 16 residues. Looked up from germline, CDR1 is SEHNR and CDR2 is FQNEAQ (reference sequence). J was trimmed by 2 bases and V by 5 bases; bases with no gene match: 9.